Below are 10 T cell receptor beta chains sequenced from a single sample in a study of cytomegalovirus exposure and HLA in healthy donors. In the PCR, 60 Vbeta and 13 Jbeta primers were used. The assay was immunoSEQ multiplex PCR, and TCRdb's table has in-frame clones only and misses some. The sample has about 110,000 clones; around four fifths are singletons. The sequenced sample was PBMCs. The origin of the receptors is a man aged 25-45 years in good health and CMV-seropositive.

This clone was recorded a few times. The V call is TRBV6-1, the J call TRBJ2-7, with D possibly matching TRBD1 (5 bases). V was shortened by 1 base and J by 0 bases, with 10 bases between the two germline ends. This CDR3 is built from 15 residues. CDR1 and CDR2 from the germline V gene are MNHNS and SASEGT. CDR3 nucleotides: TGTGCCAGCAGTGAAGGGGGCTTGTACTCCTACGAGCAGTACTTC. This sequence encodes CASSEGGLYSYEQYF.

This clone showed up just a few times. The rearrangement links TRBV10-3 to TRBJ1-2; D call uncertain. This CDR3 is built from 14 residues. The V end was cut by 0 bases, the J end by 7 bases, with 12 bases between. CDR1 is ENHRY and CDR2 is SYGVKD in the germline V gene. This CDR3 is CAISESAGEGGYTF. As DNA, the CDR3 is TGTGCCATCAGTGAGTCCGCCGGCGAGGGTGGCTACACCTTC.

The chain recombines TRBV7-8 with TRBJ1-4; tentatively, D is TRBD1 (6 bases). The CDR3 is made up of 15 amino acids. CDR1 is SGHVS and CDR2 is FQNEAQ in the germline V gene. Trimming left V 5 bases short and J 7 bases short, with 17 bases between. CDR3 DNA sequence: TGTGCCAGCAGCCGAGCCCGGCAGGGGACTGAAAAACTGTTTTTT. Translating it yields CASSRARQGTEKLFF. The complete variable domain, with remaining parts taken from reference TRBV7-8 and TRBJ1-4, reads GAGVSQSPRYKVAKRGQDVALRCDPISGHVSLFWYQQALGQGPEFLTYFQNEAQLDKSGLPSDRFFAERPEGSVSTLKIQRTQQEDSAVYLCASSRARQGTEKLFFGSGTQLSVL.

The chain has TRBV4-1 and TRBJ2-7, with 8 nucleotides matching TRBD1. CDR1 and CDR2 from the germline V gene are MGHRA and YSYEKL. Losses at the gene ends were 3 bases for V and 2 bases for J; bases not matched to a gene: 3. This CDR3 has 14 residues. The chain's CDR3 is CASSHETGAYEQYF. CDR3 in DNA: TGCGCCAGCAGCCATGAGACAGGGGCCTACGAGCAGTACTTC.

The genes are TRBV7-2 and TRBJ2-3; 15 bases line up with TRBD2. Trimming took 5 bases from V and 4 from J; bases not matched to a gene: 10. Germline CDR1 SGHTA, CDR2 FQGNSA. This CDR3 comprises 18 residues. The CDR3 coding sequence is TGTGCCAGCAGCCTAAGGACTAGCGGGGGGGCGACGGCAGATACGCAGTATTTT. This gives the protein CASSLRTSGGATADTQYF.

The V and J genes are TRBV4-1 and TRBJ2-2; 8 bases agree with TRBD2. Germline V gene lookup returns CDR1 MGHRA and CDR2 YSYEKL. The CDR3 totals 16 residues. With V trimmed by 7 bases and J by 6 bases, 13 bases remained unmatched. The CDR3 bases are TGCGCCAGCACCGCAACCCCGGGACTAGGGGCCGGGGAGCTGTTTTTT. Translating gives CASTATPGLGAGELFF.

V and J are TRBV5-1 and TRBJ1-3; 11 bases map to TRBD1. Germline V gene lookup returns CDR1 SGHRS and CDR2 YFSETQ. Trimming took 4 bases from V and 3 from J; bases not matched to a gene: 3. The CDR3 has 15 amino acids. CDR3 DNA sequence: TGCGCCAGCAGCCTGGACAGGGGGCTTGGAAACACCATATATTTT. Amino acid sequence: CASSLDRGLGNTIYF.

The rearrangement joins TRBV7-2 to TRBJ2-3; 10 positions agree with TRBD2. CDR1 SGHTA and CDR2 FQGNSA come from the germline V gene. CDR3 length equals 16 residues. V lost 0 bases to trimming and J lost 2 bases; unmatched junction nucleotides: 2. This CDR3 reads CASSLAGLADTDTQYF. DNA for the CDR3: TGTGCCAGCAGCTTAGCCGGACTAGCGGACACAGATACGCAGTATTTT.

The V gene is TRBV5-6, the J gene TRBJ2-3; a weak D match, TRBD1 (5 bases). The length of the CDR3 is 14 residues. V dropped 3 bases and J dropped 7 bases, with 15 bases sitting between them. The germline CDR1 and CDR2 sequences are SGHDT and YYEEEE. The CDR3: CASSSVTEFNTQYF. The CDR3 DNA sequence: TGTGCCAGCAGCTCTGTGACAGAATTCAATACGCAGTATTTT.

A remark on this clone: An end of the junction does not agree with germline; a read error may underlie this. The CDR3 is CVSGLAGGSTDTQYF. CDR3 nucleotides: TGTGTCAGCGGCCTAGCGGGGGGTAGCACAGATACGCAGTATTTT. The chain employs TRBV7-3 and TRBJ2-3, with 11 bases that match TRBD2. The CDR3 has 15 residues. Germline CDR1 and CDR2: SGHTA and FQGTGA.